Detailed here is one T cell receptor (beta chain). What it recognizes is unknown. Cells are PBMCs isolated from 10 ml of fresh blood. RNA transcripts provided the source from which TCR beta CDR3 regions were amplified. When the TCR CDR3 underwent first-round RT-PCR, the HTBI primer set was used. A single record per CDR3 protein comes from TCRdb applying MiXCR to the multiplex PCR reads. This sample carries around 500,000 distinct CDR3 sequences, 16% of them seen once, and the ten largest clones take 25% to 30%. These data originate in a study of T cells in Graves' hyperthyroidism and ophthalmopathy. Overall study results and limits: The authors' 13 V-J model separated ophthalmopathy from stable hyperthyroidism. Ophthalmopathy, which appeared later, was predicted by the model a median about 6 months before onset.

Trimming pared 5 bases from V and 2 bases from J, leaving 16 bases between. Germline CDR1 is MNHEY and CDR2 is SVGEGT. This CDR3 contains 15 residues. Sequenced material: blood. This sequence joins TRBV6-2 or TRBV6-3 and TRBJ2-7; D gene ambiguous. The TCR originated in a woman younger than 45 with Graves' ophthalmopathy. CDR3: CASSHLWAATYEQYF. CDR3 nucleotide sequence: TGTGCCAGCAGTCACCTCTGGGCGGCTACCTACGAGCAGTACTTC.